One and the same sample provided the 27 T cell receptor beta chains below, sequenced in a study of CD8+ T cells in alopecia areata. Sequencing used cDNA as its template, made by extracting RNA and reverse transcribing it. Data came from immunoSEQ multiplex PCR; TCRdb stores just in-frame clones and leaves some out. The data contain about 140,000 clones, about 86% of them singletons. Treatment in this sample: oral pan-JAK inhibitor, 5-10 mg twice daily. Sequenced material: CD8+ T cells sorted from blood, taken at week 4, from a patient treated with tofacitinib. These receptors originate from a human donor with alopecia areata.

The CDR3 DNA sequence: TGCGCCAGCAGTCCCTTCCCCCTAGCGGATCTTACCTACGAGCAGTACTTC. Residues: CASSPFPLADLTYEQYF. The V and J genes are TRBV4-1 and TRBJ2-7; 7 nucleotides line up with TRBD2. The V segment lost 6 bases and the J segment 2 bases; nucleotides outside the gene matches: 16. This CDR3 spans 17 amino acids. In germline, CDR1 is MGHRA, CDR2 YSYEKL.

The chain employs TRBV29-1 and TRBJ2-7, with a tentative D call TRBD2 (5 bases). Trimming shortened V by 3 bases and J by 3 bases, and 15 bases separated the two germline ends. The germline CDR1 and CDR2 sequences are SQVTM and ANQGSEA. The CDR3 length is 14 residues. The CDR3 here is CSVEIGRGNYEQYF. The CDR3 bases are TGCAGCGTTGAGATCGGTCGAGGGAACTACGAGCAGTACTTC.

The chain links TRBV10-3 to TRBJ2-1; perhaps TRBD1 as D (6 bases). This CDR3 has 17 residues. V shed 0 bases and J shed 2 bases, with 14 bases lying between them. Germline V gene data show CDR1 as ENHRY and CDR2 as SYGVKD. The CDR3 region has the DNA TGTGCCATCAGTGAGTCCTCAGACAGGTACCCCTACAATGAGCAGTTCTTC. Translating gives CAISESSDRYPYNEQFF.

The rearrangement links TRBV11-2 to TRBJ2-3, with D possibly matching TRBD2 (5 bases). This CDR3 comprises 19 residues. Germline V gene sequence: CDR1 SGHAT, CDR2 FQNNGV. V gave up 5 bases and J gave up 1 base, with 25 bases separating them. The CDR3 region is CASSTTGLTYPLRTDTQYF. Written as DNA, the CDR3 is TGTGCCAGCAGCACAACCGGACTGACGTACCCCCTTCGCACAGATACGCAGTATTTT.

This clone was detected once. The chain employs TRBV2 and TRBJ2-5, with 11 positions matching TRBD2. V gave up 3 bases and J gave up 5 bases; unmatched junction bases: 17. Germline V lookup: CDR1 SNHLY, CDR2 FYNNEI. CDR3 length: 19 amino acids. In nucleotides, the CDR3 is TGTGCCAGCAGTGATGGGCCTTCTAGCGGGAGGCCCGCTGATGAGACCCAGTACTTC. The encoded protein is CASSDGPSSGRPADETQYF.

V gene TRBV27 combines with J gene TRBJ2-5, with TRBD2 identical over 7 bases. Germline V gene sequence: CDR1 MNHEY, CDR2 SMNVEV (reference sequence). The CDR3 covers 15 residues. Trimming at V came to 5 bases and at J to 2 bases, leaving 8 bases not matched to a gene. The CDR3 loop reads CASSAQTSLQETQYF. CDR3 in DNA: TGTGCCAGCAGTGCTCAGACTAGCTTACAAGAGACCCAGTACTTC.

The chain has TRBV6-5 and TRBJ2-1; D is uncertain. V lost 2 bases and J 5 bases, leaving 10 bases between the germline ends. The germline gives CDR1 MNHEY, CDR2 SVGAGI. The CDR3 has 14 residues. The DNA of the CDR3 is TGTGCCAGCAGTTACATGGACGGAAACAATGAGCAGTTCTTC. Translation gives CASSYMDGNNEQFF.

The chain recombines TRBV11-2 with TRBJ2-7, with D uncertain. Germline values: CDR1 SGHAT, CDR2 FQNNGV. The CDR3 runs 15 residues. V was trimmed by 1 base and J by 2 bases, leaving 12 bases between them. The CDR3 region is CASSLVGRSTYEQYF. The CDR3 DNA follows: TGTGCCAGCAGCTTAGTCGGCCGGTCAACCTACGAGCAGTACTTC. Based on the CDR3 plus reference TRBV11-2 and TRBJ2-7, the full variable domain is EAGVAQSPRYKIIEKRQSVAFWCNPISGHATLYWYQQILGQGPKLLIQFQNNGVVDDSQLPKDRFSAERLKGVDSTLKIQPAKLEDSAVYLCASSLVGRSTYEQYFGPGTRLTVT.

The V gene is TRBV29-1, the J gene TRBJ2-2; 7 bases are a match to TRBD1. The V gene's germline CDR1 is SQVTM and CDR2 ANQGSEA. The CDR3 totals 15 residues. The V segment lost 6 bases and the J segment 2 bases; nucleotides outside the gene matches: 9. CDR3 protein: CSVTLDRANTGELFF. The CDR3 nucleotides read TGCAGCGTGACCCTAGACAGGGCTAACACCGGGGAGCTGTTTTTT.

In this sample, this clone turned up once. The gene calls are TRBV5-1 and TRBJ2-7; tentative D call: TRBD2 (5 bases). Germline lookup yields CDR1 SGHRS and CDR2 YFSETQ. This CDR3 region has 14 residues. Between the trimmed V and J ends, which lost 4 bases and 0 bases, there was a span of 11 bases. As DNA, the CDR3 is TGCGCCAGCAGCGCGGAGGCGGGCTCCTACGAGCAGTACTTC. This sequence encodes CASSAEAGSYEQYF.

This clone showed up just a few times. The chain has TRBV11-2 and TRBJ2-3; D tentatively reads TRBD1 or TRBD2 (6 bases each). Germline V gene data show CDR1 as SGHAT and CDR2 as FQNNGV. V was trimmed by 3 bases and J by 3 bases, leaving 25 bases between them. The CDR3 consists of 19 residues. CDR3 in amino acids: CASSFDHFEGGPYTDTQYF. As DNA, the CDR3 is TGTGCCAGCAGCTTCGATCACTTTGAAGGGGGGCCGTATACAGATACGCAGTATTTT.

The V and J genes are TRBV4-1 and TRBJ2-7; TRBD1 matches at 10 bases. V lost 0 bases, J lost 6 bases, and 5 bases stayed unmatched. Germline V gives CDR1 MGHRA, CDR2 YSYEKL. The CDR3 has 15 residues. Written as DNA, the CDR3 is TGCGCCAGCAGCCAAGATTGGACAGGGGGGCGCGAGCAGTACTTC. This translates into CASSQDWTGGREQYF.

This chain connects TRBV2 to TRBJ2-3, with no clear D. Between the trimmed V and J ends, which lost 7 bases and 0 bases, there was a span of 8 bases. The CDR3 loop spans 13 amino acids. Germline V gives CDR1 SNHLY, CDR2 FYNNEI. In DNA, the CDR3 is TGTGCCAGCACCCGGGCTAGCACAGATACGCAGTATTTT. It is translated as CASTRASTDTQYF.

The chain couples TRBV5-1 to TRBJ1-1; D not certain. CDR1 SGHRS and CDR2 YFSETQ come from the germline V gene. V lost 4 bases and J 5 bases, leaving 12 bases between the germline ends. The CDR3 contains 13 residues. As DNA, the CDR3 is TGCGCCAGCAGCCCCAGGATCGGGACTGAAGCTTTCTTT. It translates to CASSPRIGTEAFF.

V and J are TRBV27 and TRBJ2-7; a weak D match, TRBD1 (6 bases). The germline gives CDR1 MNHEY, CDR2 SMNVEV (reference sequence). CDR3 length: 14 amino acids. The germline V and J ends were trimmed by 2 bases and 2 bases, with 10 bases remaining between them. CDR3 in amino acids: CASSLLGAAYEQYF. For the CDR3, the DNA is TGTGCCAGCAGTTTACTGGGGGCTGCCTACGAGCAGTACTTC.

This sequence joins TRBV2 and TRBJ2-1; 7 nucleotides match TRBD2. The J segment lost 12 bases and the V segment lost 2 bases, leaving 16 bases of the junction unmatched. CDR1 is SNHLY and CDR2 is FYNNEI in the germline V gene. The CDR3 covers 16 residues. The CDR3 sequence: CASSESSSGRWEGQFF. The CDR3 bases are TGTGCCAGCAGTGAATCTTCTAGCGGCAGGTGGGAGGGGCAGTTCTTC. The full variable domain, completed using reference TRBV2 and TRBJ2-1, is EPEVTQTPSHQVTQMGQEVILRCVPISNHLYFYWYRQILGQKVEFLVSFYNNEISEKSEIFDDQFSVERPDGSNFTLKIRSTKLEDSAMYFCASSESSSGRWEGQFFGPGTRLTVL.

This sequence joins TRBV4-1 and TRBJ1-1; 7 nucleotides align to TRBD1. The length of the CDR3 is 15 residues. J was trimmed by 2 bases and V by 1 base; bases with no gene match: 4. Germline CDR1 and CDR2: MGHRA and YSYEKL. The CDR3 region has the DNA TGCGCCAGCAGCCAAGTACAGGGGCGCAACACTGAAGCTTTCTTT. Protein product: CASSQVQGRNTEAFF.

The V and J genes are TRBV4-1 and TRBJ2-3; D may match TRBD1 or TRBD2 (5 bases each). Germline loops: CDR1 MGHRA, CDR2 YSYEKL. The CDR3 spans 14 residues. The CDR3 loop is CASLGDLPTDTQYF. In DNA, the CDR3 is TGCGCTTCGCTAGGGGACCTCCCCACAGATACGCAGTATTTT.

The chain carries TRBV5-1 and TRBJ1-5, with 7 positions matching TRBD1. Germline V CDR1 and CDR2: SGHRS, YFSETQ. This CDR3 spans 15 amino acids. The CDR3 is CVTADDRALKQPQHF. CDR3 in DNA: TGCGTCACCGCCGACGACAGGGCCCTCAAGCAGCCCCAGCATTTT.

The V gene is TRBV5-1, the J gene TRBJ2-3; D not certain. Germline lookup yields CDR1 SGHRS and CDR2 YFSETQ. The V end was cut by 0 bases, the J end by 1 base, with 6 bases between. The CDR3 runs 14 residues. The CDR3 reads CASSLVRRTDTQYF. DNA of the CDR3: TGCGCCAGCAGCTTGGTTAGGCGCACAGATACGCAGTATTTT.

The chain combines TRBV5-6 with TRBJ2-1; D remains ambiguous. The germline gives CDR1 SGHDT, CDR2 YYEEEE. V was cut by 7 bases and J by 6 bases, with 20 bases left in between. CDR3 length equals 15 residues. In DNA form, the CDR3 reads TGTGCCAGCTCCCTGCCGACTTCGACCCCCAATGAGCAGTTCTTC. This sequence encodes CASSLPTSTPNEQFF.

This sequence joins TRBV27 and TRBJ2-6; no clear D. This CDR3 has 15 residues. The germline V and J ends were trimmed by 3 bases and 4 bases, with 10 bases remaining between them. CDR1 is MNHEY, CDR2 SMNVEV, per germline (reference sequence). The DNA of the CDR3 is TGTGCCAGCAGTTTGGCGTTCCCCGGGGCCAACGTCCTGACTTTC. It translates to CASSLAFPGANVLTF.

This chain joins TRBV6-5 and TRBJ2-1; 8 bases are shared with TRBD2. Germline CDR1 MNHEY, CDR2 SVGAGI. V lost 6 bases and J lost 3; bases outside the gene matches: 7. The CDR3 extends over 15 amino acids. The CDR3 loop reads CASSPLTSDYNEQFF. In DNA, the CDR3 is TGTGCCAGCAGCCCCCTGACTAGCGACTACAATGAGCAGTTCTTC.

DNA for the CDR3: TGCGCCAGCAGCGACGTAGGTCAGGGGGCCAATGAGCAGTTCTTC. Its protein is CASSDVGQGANEQFF. V usage is TRBV4-1 and J usage is TRBJ2-1; 8 positions agree with TRBD1. The germline V gene has CDR1 MGHRA and CDR2 YSYEKL. The CDR3 length is 15 residues. V lost 5 bases, J lost 6 bases, and 9 bases stayed unmatched.

This clone has only one observation. This chain joins TRBV19 and TRBJ1-1; unclear D gene. Looked up from germline, CDR1 is LNHDA and CDR2 is SQIVND (reference sequence). The CDR3 is 10 amino acids. Trimming stripped 6 bases from V and 5 bases from J, with 4 bases between. The CDR3 spells CASRRTEAFF. The CDR3 nucleotides read TGTGCCAGTAGACGGACTGAAGCTTTCTTT.

V is TRBV29-1 and J is TRBJ1-2, with D perhaps TRBD1 (5 bases). The CDR3 totals 12 residues. Per germline, CDR1 SQVTM and CDR2 ANQGSEA. With 7 bases removed from V and 10 bases from J, the gap between germline ends came to 19 bases. CDR3 DNA: TGCAGCGCCAATAGGGGAACACTCGACTACACCTTC. Protein sequence: CSANRGTLDYTF.

This chain uses TRBV2 with TRBJ1-1, with 8 nucleotides matching TRBD1. Germline-derived CDR1 and CDR2 are SNHLY and FYNNEI. Losses at the gene ends were 3 bases for V and 2 bases for J; bases not matched to a gene: 8. The CDR3 is 16 amino acids. This CDR3 is CASSDDRGSSNTEAFF. In DNA form, the CDR3 reads TGTGCCAGCAGTGACGACAGGGGCAGCTCTAACACTGAAGCTTTCTTT.